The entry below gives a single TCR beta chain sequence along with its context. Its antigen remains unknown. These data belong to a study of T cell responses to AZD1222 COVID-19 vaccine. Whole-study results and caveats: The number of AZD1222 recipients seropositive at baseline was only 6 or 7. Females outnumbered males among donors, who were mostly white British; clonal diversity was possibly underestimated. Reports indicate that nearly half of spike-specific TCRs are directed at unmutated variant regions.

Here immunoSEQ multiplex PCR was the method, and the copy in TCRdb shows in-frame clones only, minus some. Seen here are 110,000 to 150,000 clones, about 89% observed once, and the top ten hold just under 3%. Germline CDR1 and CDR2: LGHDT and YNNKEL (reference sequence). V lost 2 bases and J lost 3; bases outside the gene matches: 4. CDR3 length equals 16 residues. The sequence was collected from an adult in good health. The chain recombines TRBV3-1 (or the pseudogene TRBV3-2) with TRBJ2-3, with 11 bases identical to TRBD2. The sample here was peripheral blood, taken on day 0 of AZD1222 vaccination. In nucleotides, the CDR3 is TGTGCCAGCAGCCAACTTAGCGGGGGGGGTACAGATACGCAGTATTTT. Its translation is CASSQLSGGGTDTQYF.